The clone carrying this TCR beta chain was counted a few times. Antigen: not known. The data belong to a study of beta chain features in type 1 diabetes. Points from the study as a whole: All four CD4+ subsets of Type 1 diabetes patients contained TCRB CDR3s that were moderately but significantly shorter.

Naive, central memory, regulatory and stem cell-like memory cells within the CD4+ compartment were sorted using CD45RO/CCR7/CD25/CD127/CD95/CD27. Isolated RNA was reverse transcribed in full, so expressed TCRB transcripts were sequenced. Only in-frame clones appear in the TCRdb table, and some are missing; sequencing was by immunoSEQ multiplex PCR. The repertoire has about 700,000 clones, roughly 13% of them found once; the top ten carry approximately 0.022%. The receptor was isolated from a man aged 18 to 30 with type 1 diabetes. Source material: naive CD4+ T cells from blood.

This chain's CDR3 is CASSSLASGGTWYQETQYF. CDR3 nucleotides: TGTGCCAGCAGCTCCCTAGCTAGCGGGGGGACTTGGTACCAAGAGACCCAGTACTTC. The rearrangement joins TRBV11-2 to TRBJ2-5; 11 positions agree with TRBD2. From germline, CDR1 is SGHAT and CDR2 FQNNGV. After removal of 4 bases from V and 0 bases from J, the junction contained 13 bases not matched to a gene. The CDR3 extends over 19 amino acids.